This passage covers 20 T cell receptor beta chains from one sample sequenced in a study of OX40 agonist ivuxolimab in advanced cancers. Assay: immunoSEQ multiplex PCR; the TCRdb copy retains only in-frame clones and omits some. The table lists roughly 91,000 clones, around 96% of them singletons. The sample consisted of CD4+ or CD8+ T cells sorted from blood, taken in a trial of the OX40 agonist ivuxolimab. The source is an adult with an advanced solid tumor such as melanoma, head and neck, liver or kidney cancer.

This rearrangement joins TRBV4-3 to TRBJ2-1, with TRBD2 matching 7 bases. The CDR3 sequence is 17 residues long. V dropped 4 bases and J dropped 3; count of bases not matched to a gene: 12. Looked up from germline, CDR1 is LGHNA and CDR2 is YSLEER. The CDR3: CASSRTASLADYNEQFF. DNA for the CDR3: TGCGCCAGCAGCCGCACGGCGTCCCTAGCGGACTACAATGAGCAGTTCTTC.

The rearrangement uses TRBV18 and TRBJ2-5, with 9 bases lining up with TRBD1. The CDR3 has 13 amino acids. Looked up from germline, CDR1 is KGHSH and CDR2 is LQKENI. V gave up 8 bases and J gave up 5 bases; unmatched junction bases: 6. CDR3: CASRGQGEETQYF. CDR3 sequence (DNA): TGTGCCAGCCGGGGACAGGGTGAGGAGACCCAGTACTTC. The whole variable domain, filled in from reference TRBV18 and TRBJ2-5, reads NAGVMQNPRHLVRRRGQEARLRCSPMKGHSHVYWYRQLPEEGLKFMVYLQKENIIDESGMPKERFSAEFPKEGPSILRIQQVVRGDSAAYFCASRGQGEETQYFGPGTRLLVL.

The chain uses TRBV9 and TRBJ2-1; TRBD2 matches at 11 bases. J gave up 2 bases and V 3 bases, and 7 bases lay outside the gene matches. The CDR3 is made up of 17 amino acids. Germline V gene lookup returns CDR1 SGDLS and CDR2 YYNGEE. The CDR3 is CASSGLAGGNAYNEQFF. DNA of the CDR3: TGTGCCAGCAGCGGCTTAGCGGGAGGGAACGCCTACAATGAGCAGTTCTTC.

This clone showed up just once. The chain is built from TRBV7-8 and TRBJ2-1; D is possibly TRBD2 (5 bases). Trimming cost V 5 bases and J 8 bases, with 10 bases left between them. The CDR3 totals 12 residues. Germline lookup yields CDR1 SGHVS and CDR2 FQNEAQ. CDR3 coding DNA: TGTGCCAGCAGCCGGCCGGACTATGAGCAGTTCTTC. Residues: CASSRPDYEQFF.

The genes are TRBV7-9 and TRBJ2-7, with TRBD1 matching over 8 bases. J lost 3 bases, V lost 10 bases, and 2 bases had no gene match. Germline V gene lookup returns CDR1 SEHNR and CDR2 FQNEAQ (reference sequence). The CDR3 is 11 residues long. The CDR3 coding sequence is TGTGCCACTGGACAGGGCTACGAGCAGTACTTC. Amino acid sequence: CATGQGYEQYF.

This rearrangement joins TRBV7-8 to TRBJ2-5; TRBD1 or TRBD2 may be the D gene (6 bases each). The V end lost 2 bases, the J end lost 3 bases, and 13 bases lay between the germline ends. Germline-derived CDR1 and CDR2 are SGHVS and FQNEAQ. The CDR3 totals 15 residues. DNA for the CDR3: TGTGCCAGCAGCTTAAGGTCAGGGGAGGAAGAGACCCAGTACTTC. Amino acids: CASSLRSGEEETQYF.

DNA for the CDR3: TGTGCCAGCAGCCGGACAGGGGTCGAGCAGTACTTC. It codes for CASSRTGVEQYF. The chain joins TRBV28 to TRBJ2-7, with 9 bases matching TRBD1. The germline CDR1 and CDR2 sequences are MDHEN and SYDVKM. The V gene end was trimmed by 6 bases and the J gene end by 6 bases; junction bases not matched to a gene: 3. The CDR3 sequence is 12 residues long. Complete variable domain (other parts from reference TRBV28 and TRBJ2-7): DVKVTQSSRYLVKRTGEKVFLECVQDMDHENMFWYRQDPGLGLRLIYFSYDVKMKEKGDIPEGYSVSREKKERFSLILESASTNQTSMYLCASSRTGVEQYFGPGTRLTVT.

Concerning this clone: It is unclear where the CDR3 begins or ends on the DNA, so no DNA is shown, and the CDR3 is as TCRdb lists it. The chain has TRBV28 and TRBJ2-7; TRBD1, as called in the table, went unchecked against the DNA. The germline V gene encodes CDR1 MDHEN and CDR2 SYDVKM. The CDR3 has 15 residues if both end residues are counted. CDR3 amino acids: CASSTSDRISYEQYF.

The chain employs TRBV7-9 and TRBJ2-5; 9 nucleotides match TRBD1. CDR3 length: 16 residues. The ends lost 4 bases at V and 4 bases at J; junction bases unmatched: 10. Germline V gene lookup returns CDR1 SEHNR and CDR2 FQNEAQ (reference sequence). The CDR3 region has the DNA TGTGCCAGCAGCTACAAACCCGGGACAGGGTTAGAGACCCAGTACTTC. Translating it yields CASSYKPGTGLETQYF.

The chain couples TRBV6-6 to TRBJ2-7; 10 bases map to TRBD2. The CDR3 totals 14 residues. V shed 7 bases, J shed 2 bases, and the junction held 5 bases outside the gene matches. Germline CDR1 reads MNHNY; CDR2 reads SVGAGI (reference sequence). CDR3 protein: CASNPSGGPYEQYF. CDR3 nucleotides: TGTGCCAGCAACCCTAGCGGGGGACCCTACGAGCAGTACTTC.

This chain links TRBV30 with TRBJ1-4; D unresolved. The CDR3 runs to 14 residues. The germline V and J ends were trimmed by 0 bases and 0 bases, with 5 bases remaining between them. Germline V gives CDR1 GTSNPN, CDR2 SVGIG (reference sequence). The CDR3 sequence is CAWSVIATNEKLFF. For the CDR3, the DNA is TGTGCCTGGAGTGTAATTGCAACTAATGAAAAACTGTTTTTT.

CDR3 amino acids: CASKEGSNEKLFF. As DNA, the CDR3 is TGTGCCAGCAAGGAGGGATCTAATGAAAAACTGTTTTTT. The V and J genes are TRBV27 and TRBJ1-4; D remains unclear. CDR3 length equals 13 residues. In germline, CDR1 is MNHEY, CDR2 SMNVEV (reference sequence). The germline V and J ends were trimmed by 7 bases and 3 bases, with 9 bases remaining between them.

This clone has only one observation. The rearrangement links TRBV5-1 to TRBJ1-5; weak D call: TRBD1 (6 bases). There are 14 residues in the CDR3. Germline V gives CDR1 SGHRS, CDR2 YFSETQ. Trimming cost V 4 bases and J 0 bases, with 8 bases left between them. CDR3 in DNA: TGCGCCAGCAGCCCGGACAGTAGCAATCAGCCCCAGCATTTT. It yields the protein CASSPDSSNQPQHF. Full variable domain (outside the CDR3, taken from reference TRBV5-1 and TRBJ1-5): KAGVTQTPRYLIKTRGQQVTLSCSPISGHRSVSWYQQTPGQGLQFLFEYFSETQRNKGNFPGRFSGRQFSNSRSEMNVSTLELGDSALYLCASSPDSSNQPQHFGDGTRLSIL.

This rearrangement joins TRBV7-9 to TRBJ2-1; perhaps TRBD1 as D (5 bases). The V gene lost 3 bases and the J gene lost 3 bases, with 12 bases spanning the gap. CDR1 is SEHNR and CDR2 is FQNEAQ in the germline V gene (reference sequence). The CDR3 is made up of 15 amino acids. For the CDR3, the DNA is TGTGCCAGCAGCTTGTCTCAGGGATTCTACAATGAGCAGTTCTTC. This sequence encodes CASSLSQGFYNEQFF.

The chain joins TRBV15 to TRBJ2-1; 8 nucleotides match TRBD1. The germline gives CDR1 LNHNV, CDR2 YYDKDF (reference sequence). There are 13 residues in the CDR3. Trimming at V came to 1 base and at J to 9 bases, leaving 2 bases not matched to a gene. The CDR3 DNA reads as TGTGCCACCAGCAGAGCACAGGGGGGTGAGCAGTTCTTC. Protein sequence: CATSRAQGGEQFF. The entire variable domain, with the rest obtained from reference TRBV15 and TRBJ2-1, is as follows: DAMVIQNPRYQVTQFGKPVTLSCSQTLNHNVMYWYQQKSSQAPKLLFHYYDKDFNNEADTPDNFQSRRPNTSFCFLDIRSPGLGDTAMYLCATSRAQGGEQFFGPGTRLTVL.

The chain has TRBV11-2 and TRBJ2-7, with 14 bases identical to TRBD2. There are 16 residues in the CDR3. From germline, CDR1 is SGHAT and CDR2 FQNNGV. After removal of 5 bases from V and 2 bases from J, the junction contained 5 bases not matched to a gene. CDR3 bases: TGTGCCAGCAGCGACCGACTAGCGGGAGGGCCCTACGAGCAGTACTTC. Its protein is CASSDRLAGGPYEQYF.

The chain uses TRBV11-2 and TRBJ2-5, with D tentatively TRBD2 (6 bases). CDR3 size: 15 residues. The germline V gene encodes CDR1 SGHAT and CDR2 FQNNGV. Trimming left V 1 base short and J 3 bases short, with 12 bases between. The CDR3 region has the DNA TGTGCCAGCAGCTTAGTATCCGGGGGAGAAGAGACCCAGTACTTC. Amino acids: CASSLVSGGEETQYF.

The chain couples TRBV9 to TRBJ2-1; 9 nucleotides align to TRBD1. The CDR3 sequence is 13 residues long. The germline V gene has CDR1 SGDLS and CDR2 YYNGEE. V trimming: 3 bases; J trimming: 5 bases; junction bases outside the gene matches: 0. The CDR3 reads CASSGTGDNEQFF. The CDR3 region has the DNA TGTGCCAGCAGCGGGACAGGGGACAATGAGCAGTTCTTC.

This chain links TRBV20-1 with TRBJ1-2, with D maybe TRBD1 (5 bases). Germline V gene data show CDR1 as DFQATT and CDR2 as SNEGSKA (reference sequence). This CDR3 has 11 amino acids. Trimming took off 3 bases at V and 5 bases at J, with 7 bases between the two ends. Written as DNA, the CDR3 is TGCAGTGCTAGGGGGGTGTATGGCTACACCTTC. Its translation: CSARGVYGYTF.

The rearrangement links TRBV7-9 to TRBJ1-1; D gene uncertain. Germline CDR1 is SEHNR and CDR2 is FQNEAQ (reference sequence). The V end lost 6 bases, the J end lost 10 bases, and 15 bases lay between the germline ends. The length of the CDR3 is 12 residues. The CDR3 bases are TGTGCCAGCAGGTGGACTGATGAGGGAGCTTTCTTT. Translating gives CASRWTDEGAFF.